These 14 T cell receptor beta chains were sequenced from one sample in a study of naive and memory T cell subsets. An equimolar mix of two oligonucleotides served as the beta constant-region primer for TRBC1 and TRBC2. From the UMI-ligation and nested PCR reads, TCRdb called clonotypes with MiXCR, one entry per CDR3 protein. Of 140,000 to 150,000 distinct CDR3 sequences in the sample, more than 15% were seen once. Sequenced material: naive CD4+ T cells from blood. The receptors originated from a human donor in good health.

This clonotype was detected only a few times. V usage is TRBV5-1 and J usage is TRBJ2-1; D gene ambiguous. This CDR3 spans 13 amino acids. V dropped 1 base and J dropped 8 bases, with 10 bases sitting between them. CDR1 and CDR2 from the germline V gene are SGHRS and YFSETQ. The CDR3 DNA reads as TGCGCCAGCAGCTTGTGGTTGGTAGATGAGCAGTTCTTC. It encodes CASSLWLVDEQFF.

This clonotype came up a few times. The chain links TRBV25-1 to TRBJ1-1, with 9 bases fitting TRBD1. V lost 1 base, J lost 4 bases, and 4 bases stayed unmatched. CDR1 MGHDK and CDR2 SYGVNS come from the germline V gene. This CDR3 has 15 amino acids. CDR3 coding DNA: TGTGCCAGCAGTGAATCTAAGGGACAGGGCACTGAAGCTTTCTTT. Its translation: CASSESKGQGTEAFF.

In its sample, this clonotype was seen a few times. CDR3 nucleotides: TGTGCCACCAGTGATCCGGACCAATCCGGGGAGCTGTTTTTT. The encoded protein is CATSDPDQSGELFF. This chain connects TRBV24-1 to TRBJ2-2; D call uncertain. The CDR3 totals 14 residues. V lost 3 bases to trimming and J lost 6 bases, with 10 bases between them. Germline loops: CDR1 KGHDR, CDR2 SFDVKD.

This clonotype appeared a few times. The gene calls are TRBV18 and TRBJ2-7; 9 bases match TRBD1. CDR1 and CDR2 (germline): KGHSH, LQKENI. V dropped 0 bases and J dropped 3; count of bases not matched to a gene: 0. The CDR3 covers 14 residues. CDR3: CASSPPTGGYEQYF. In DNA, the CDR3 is TGTGCCAGCTCACCACCGACAGGGGGCTACGAGCAGTACTTC.

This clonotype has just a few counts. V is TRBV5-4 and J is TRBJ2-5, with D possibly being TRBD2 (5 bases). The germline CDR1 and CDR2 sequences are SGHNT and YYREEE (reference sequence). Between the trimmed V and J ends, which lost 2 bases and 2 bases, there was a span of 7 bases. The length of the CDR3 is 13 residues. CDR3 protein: CASSFGRQETQYF. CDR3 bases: TGTGCCAGCAGCTTTGGGAGACAAGAGACCCAGTACTTC.

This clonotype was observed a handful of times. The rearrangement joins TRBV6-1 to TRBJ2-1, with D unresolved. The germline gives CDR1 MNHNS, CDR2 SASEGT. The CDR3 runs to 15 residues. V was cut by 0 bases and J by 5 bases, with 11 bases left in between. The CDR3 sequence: CASSEALRGDNEQFF. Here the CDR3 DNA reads TGTGCCAGCAGTGAAGCGCTTCGTGGGGACAATGAGCAGTTCTTC.

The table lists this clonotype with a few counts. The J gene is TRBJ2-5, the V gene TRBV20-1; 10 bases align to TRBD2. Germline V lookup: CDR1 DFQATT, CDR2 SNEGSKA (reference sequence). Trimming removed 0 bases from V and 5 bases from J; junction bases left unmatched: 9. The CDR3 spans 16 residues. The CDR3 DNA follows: TGCAGTGCTAGAGATCGAGCGGGAGGGCCGGGGGAGACCCAGTACTTC. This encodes CSARDRAGGPGETQYF.

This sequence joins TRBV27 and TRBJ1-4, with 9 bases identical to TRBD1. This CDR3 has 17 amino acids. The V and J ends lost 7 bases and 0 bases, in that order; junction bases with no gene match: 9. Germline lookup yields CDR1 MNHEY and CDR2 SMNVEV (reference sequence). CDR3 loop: CASTSGQGIATNEKLFF. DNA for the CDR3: TGTGCCAGCACCTCGGGACAGGGTATCGCAACTAATGAAAAACTGTTTTTT.

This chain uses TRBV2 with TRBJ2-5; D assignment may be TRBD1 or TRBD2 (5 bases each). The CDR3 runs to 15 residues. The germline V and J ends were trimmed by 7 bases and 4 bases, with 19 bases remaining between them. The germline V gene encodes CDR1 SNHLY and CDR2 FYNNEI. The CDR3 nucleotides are TGTGCCAGCACCTCCTACGGGGCAGGGACAGAGACCCAGTACTTC. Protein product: CASTSYGAGTETQYF.

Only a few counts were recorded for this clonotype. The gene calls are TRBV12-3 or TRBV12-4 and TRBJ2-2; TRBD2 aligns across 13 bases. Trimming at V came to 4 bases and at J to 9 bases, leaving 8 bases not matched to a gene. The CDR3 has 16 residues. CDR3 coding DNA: TGTGCCAGCAGTTCCAGGACTAGCGGGAGAATCCGGGAGCTGTTTTTT. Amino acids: CASSSRTSGRIRELFF.

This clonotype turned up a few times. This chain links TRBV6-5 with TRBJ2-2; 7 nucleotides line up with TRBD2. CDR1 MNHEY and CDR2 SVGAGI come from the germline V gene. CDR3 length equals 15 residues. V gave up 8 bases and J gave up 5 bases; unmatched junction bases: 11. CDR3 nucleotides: TGTGCCAGCCAACGGGGGACTAAAATGACCGGGGAGCTGTTTTTT. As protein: CASQRGTKMTGELFF.

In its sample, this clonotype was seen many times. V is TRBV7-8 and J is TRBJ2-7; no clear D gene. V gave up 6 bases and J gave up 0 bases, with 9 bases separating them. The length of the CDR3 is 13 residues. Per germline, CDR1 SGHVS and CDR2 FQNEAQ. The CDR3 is CASRHDPSYEQYF. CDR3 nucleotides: TGTGCCAGCAGACATGACCCCTCCTACGAGCAGTACTTC.

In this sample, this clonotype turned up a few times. The CDR3 sequence: CASSHTRTSESTDTQYF. Here the CDR3 DNA reads TGTGCCAGCTCACACACCCGGACTAGCGAAAGCACAGATACGCAGTATTTT. This chain links TRBV18 with TRBJ2-3, with 9 bases lining up with TRBD2. The germline V gene has CDR1 KGHSH and CDR2 LQKENI. CDR3 length: 17 amino acids. With V trimmed by 4 bases and J by 0 bases, 8 bases remained unmatched.

CDR3 loop: CASSLAGAHQETQYF. CDR3 nucleotides: TGCGCCAGCAGCTTGGCAGGGGCTCACCAAGAGACCCAGTACTTC. The chain couples TRBV5-1 to TRBJ2-5, with D possibly matching TRBD1 (6 bases). Germline CDR1 and CDR2: SGHRS and YFSETQ. CDR3 length: 15 amino acids. V was clipped by 0 bases and J by 0 bases, with 9 bases between them.